These T cell receptor beta chains were read from a single sample in a study of cytomegalovirus exposure and HLA in healthy donors. Using immunoSEQ multiplex PCR, the repertoire was profiled, and TCRdb retains in-frame clones only, with some absent. Among over 250,000 clones, 75% to 90% were seen once, and the ten largest hold roughly 4%. Sequenced: PBMCs. These receptors were obtained from a middle-aged man in good health and CMV-seropositive. CDR3s include the opening cysteine and the closing phenylalanine or tryptophan. Each record gives: D gene, clone size, J gene, V gene, CDR3 DNA, CDR3 protein. A D gene is named only where the DNA matches it firmly. Where a row states a size, it is once, few, many or the class of an expanded clone; other rows omit it.

D gene: NA; clone size: once; J gene: TRBJ2-1; V gene: TRBV7-9; CDR3 DNA: TGTGCCAGCAGCTTAGCCCCCTCCCGACAGTCCGAGCAGTTCTTC; CDR3 protein: CASSLAPSRQSEQFF
D gene: NA; clone size: NA; J gene: TRBJ2-3; V gene: TRBV5-1; CDR3 DNA: TGCGCCAGCAGCTCACCCTTAGCGTCGACGCAGTATTTT; CDR3 protein: CASSSPLASTQYF
D gene: NA; clone size: NA; J gene: TRBJ2-1; V gene: TRBV7-3; CDR3 DNA: TGTGCCAGCAGCCCCAGGGCGGGGCTGAGCAATGAGCAGTTCTTC; CDR3 protein: CASSPRAGLSNEQFF
D gene: TRBD1; clone size: NA; J gene: TRBJ2-7; V gene: TRBV18; CDR3 DNA: TGTGCCAGCTCACCGGACAGGGCACAGGACGAGCAGTACTTC; CDR3 protein: CASSPDRAQDEQYF
D gene: NA; clone size: NA; J gene: TRBJ2-3; V gene: TRBV19; CDR3 DNA: TGTGCCACATCCTTGGGACACACAGATACGCAGTATTTT; CDR3 protein: CATSLGHTDTQYF
D gene: NA; clone size: NA; J gene: TRBJ1-4; V gene: TRBV21-1; CDR3 DNA: TGTGCCAGCAGCAGTACCTCTGAGGGAATAGATGAAAAACTGTTTTTT; CDR3 protein: CASSSTSEGIDEKLFF
D gene: TRBD2; clone size: once; J gene: TRBJ2-1; V gene: TRBV27; CDR3 DNA: TGTGCCAGCAGTCCCGAACTAGCGGATTACAATGAGCAGTTCTTC; CDR3 protein: CASSPELADYNEQFF
D gene: NA; clone size: NA; J gene: TRBJ2-7; V gene: TRBV27; CDR3 DNA: TGTGCCAGCAGTTTAACCAACGAGCAGTACTTC; CDR3 protein: CASSLTNEQYF
D gene: TRBD2; clone size: NA; J gene: TRBJ2-7; V gene: TRBV19; CDR3 DNA: TGTGCCAGTAGTATCTTAGCGGGGCCTTCCTACGAGCAGTACTTC; CDR3 protein: CASSILAGPSYEQYF
D gene: NA; clone size: NA; J gene: TRBJ1-2; V gene: TRBV28; CDR3 DNA: TGTGCCAGCAGTTCCCTGGACAGCTATGGCTACACCTTC; CDR3 protein: CASSSLDSYGYTF
D gene: TRBD1; clone size: NA; J gene: TRBJ2-2; V gene: TRBV19; CDR3 DNA: TGTGCCAGTACCACGCACAGGGGACCTGGGCCCACCGGGGAGCTGTTTTTT; CDR3 protein: CASTTHRGPGPTGELFF
D gene: NA; clone size: NA; J gene: TRBJ1-2; V gene: TRBV27; CDR3 DNA: TGTGCCAGCAGTTTATTTGGGGGGGCCTATGGCTACACCTTC; CDR3 protein: CASSLFGGAYGYTF
D gene: NA; clone size: NA; J gene: TRBJ2-2; V gene: TRBV19; CDR3 DNA: TGTGCCTACAACTCGCGGGGGAACACCGGGGAGCTGTTTTTT; CDR3 protein: CAYNSRGNTGELFF
D gene: TRBD2; clone size: NA; J gene: TRBJ2-5; V gene: TRBV13; CDR3 DNA: TGTGCCAGCAGCCAGCCGACTAGCGGGAACCAAGAGACCCAGTACTTC; CDR3 protein: CASSQPTSGNQETQYF
D gene: TRBD1; clone size: NA; J gene: TRBJ1-1; V gene: TRBV18; CDR3 DNA: TGTGCCAGCTCAAATGCCGGGACAGGGCTTACTGAAGCTTTCTTT; CDR3 protein: CASSNAGTGLTEAFF
D gene: TRBD1; clone size: NA; J gene: TRBJ2-7; V gene: TRBV6-1; CDR3 DNA: TGTGCCAGCAGTGTCTGGCTGACAGGGGCCTACGAGCAGTACTTC; CDR3 protein: CASSVWLTGAYEQYF
D gene: NA; clone size: NA; J gene: TRBJ2-7; V gene: TRBV18; CDR3 DNA: TGTGCCAGCTCACCATTTATTTCGGGACAAAACTACGAGCAGTACTTC; CDR3 protein: CASSPFISGQNYEQYF
D gene: NA; clone size: once; J gene: TRBJ1-3; V gene: TRBV30; CDR3 DNA: TGTGCCTGTCGCTTGGGAGACACCATATATTTT; CDR3 protein: CACRLGDTIYF
D gene: NA; clone size: once; J gene: TRBJ1-2; V gene: TRBV5-1; CDR3 DNA: TGCGCCAGCAGCTTAAGGGGTGGAGAGTATGGCTACACCTTC; CDR3 protein: CASSLRGGEYGYTF
D gene: TRBD1; clone size: NA; J gene: TRBJ2-3; V gene: TRBV30; CDR3 DNA: TGTGCCTGGGGGACAGGGCCAGATACGCAGTATTTT; CDR3 protein: CAWGTGPDTQYF
D gene: NA; clone size: NA; J gene: TRBJ2-5; V gene: TRBV4-3; CDR3 DNA: TGCGCCAGCAGCCAATATCCACGGGGGGCCGAGGGGACCCAGTACTTC; CDR3 protein: CASSQYPRGAEGTQYF
D gene: NA; clone size: once; J gene: TRBJ2-5; V gene: TRBV19; CDR3 DNA: TGTGCCAGTATGGCACAGTCACAAGAGACCCAGTACTTC; CDR3 protein: CASMAQSQETQYF
D gene: NA; clone size: NA; J gene: TRBJ1-2; V gene: TRBV27; CDR3 DNA: TGTGCCAGCAGTTTAAGGGGACAACTGGAATATGGCTACACCTTC; CDR3 protein: CASSLRGQLEYGYTF
D gene: NA; clone size: NA; J gene: TRBJ2-7; V gene: TRBV28; CDR3 DNA: TGTGCCAGCAGTCCCGAGACAGATCACTACGAGCAGTACTTC; CDR3 protein: CASSPETDHYEQYF
D gene: TRBD2; clone size: NA; J gene: TRBJ2-7; V gene: TRBV5-1; CDR3 DNA: TGCGCCAGCAGTCCGACTAGCTCAAGGGGCTACGAGCAGTACTTC; CDR3 protein: CASSPTSSRGYEQYF